These 21 T cell receptor beta chains were sequenced from one sample in a study of preoperative IRX-2 immunotherapy in early breast cancer. The assay was immunoSEQ multiplex PCR, and TCRdb's table has in-frame clones only and misses some. The table lists several hundred clones, around four fifths of them singletons. Indicated treatment: preoperative locoregional IRX-2 cytokine immunotherapy. Sample: tumor tissue, taken before IRX-2 immunotherapy. All receptors derive from a human donor with breast cancer.

The chain recombines TRBV11-3 with TRBJ2-7, with D perhaps matching TRBD2 (6 bases). Per germline, CDR1 SGHNT and CDR2 YENEEA. The V and J ends lost 1 base and 0 bases respectively, with 19 bases between them. This CDR3 has 18 residues. The CDR3 sequence is CASSLGVRGGASSYEQYF. As DNA, the CDR3 is TGTGCCAGCAGCTTAGGGGTTAGGGGCGGGGCCAGCTCCTACGAGCAGTACTTC.

The chain uses TRBV6-8 and TRBJ1-1; D is perhaps TRBD1 (6 bases). Deletions cut 4 bases from V and 1 base from J, with 10 bases between. The CDR3 has 14 residues. Germline CDR1 is MNHGY and CDR2 is SAAAGT. CDR3: CASSFSTGNTEAFF. CDR3 sequence (DNA): TGTGCCAGCAGTTTTTCGACAGGGAACACTGAAGCTTTCTTT.

The genes are TRBV11-3 and TRBJ1-6; D not certain. From germline, CDR1 is SGHNT and CDR2 YENEEA. The germline V and J ends were trimmed by 3 bases and 7 bases, with 10 bases remaining between them. This CDR3 comprises 14 residues. Here the CDR3 reads CASSLLRKNSPLHF. CDR3 in DNA: TGTGCCAGCAGCTTGTTACGGAAGAATTCACCCCTCCACTTT.

The genes are TRBV7-7 and TRBJ1-1, with D uncertain. Trimming stripped 5 bases from V and 0 bases from J, with 16 bases between. Per the germline V gene, CDR1 is SSHAT and CDR2 is FNYEAQ (reference sequence). This CDR3 has 16 residues. The CDR3 sequence is CASSRTIGGLNTEAFF. Written as DNA, the CDR3 is TGTGCCAGCAGCCGGACCATTGGAGGCCTGAACACTGAAGCTTTCTTT.

The rearrangement joins TRBV7-2 to TRBJ1-4; no definite D call. The CDR3 runs to 16 residues. V was trimmed by 8 bases and J by 3 bases, leaving 19 bases between them. The germline V gene has CDR1 SGHTA and CDR2 FQGNSA. The CDR3 coding sequence is TGTGCCAGCCGCCCATTGGGCGGCCGACCTAATGAAAAACTGTTTTTT. Protein product: CASRPLGGRPNEKLFF.

The chain is built from TRBV19 and TRBJ2-5; the D gene is possibly TRBD2 (7 bases). The CDR3 is 15 amino acids. V shed 5 bases and J shed 5 bases, with 18 bases lying between them. The V gene's germline CDR1 is LNHDA and CDR2 SQIVND (reference sequence). The CDR3 protein is CASSPSYGGLETQYF. The CDR3 region has the DNA TGTGCCAGTAGTCCGTCTTACGGGGGGCTGGAGACCCAGTACTTC.

V and J are TRBV11-3 and TRBJ1-1; a weak D match, TRBD1 (5 bases). With 5 bases removed from V and 2 bases from J, the gap between germline ends came to 12 bases. Germline V gene lookup returns CDR1 SGHNT and CDR2 YENEEA. The CDR3 spans 14 residues. The CDR3 sequence: CASSAFQGNTEAFF. The CDR3, as DNA: TGTGCCAGCAGCGCATTTCAGGGCAACACTGAAGCTTTCTTT.

The chain joins TRBV19 to TRBJ1-6; tentative D call: TRBD1 (6 bases). Germline loops: CDR1 LNHDA, CDR2 SQIVND (reference sequence). This CDR3 is built from 14 residues. Trimming removed 9 bases from V and 4 bases from J, with 13 bases in between. The CDR3 here is CASRRDKYNSPLHF. CDR3 coding DNA: TGTGCCAGCCGACGGGACAAGTATAATTCACCCCTCCACTTT.

The chain has TRBV7-1 and TRBJ1-2; D is ambiguous. TRBV7-1 falls under the ORF class, with uncertain function. The V end was cut by 5 bases, the J end by 4 bases, with 20 bases between. The CDR3 is made up of 16 amino acids. CDR3 protein: CASSQDIAVNSYGYTF. Here the CDR3 DNA reads TGTGCCAGCAGCCAAGATATCGCAGTTAATAGCTATGGCTACACCTTC.

The sample holds a few counts of this clone. The rearrangement uses TRBV6-8 and TRBJ1-2; tentatively, D is TRBD1 (5 bases). The length of the CDR3 is 17 residues. CDR1 is MNHGY, CDR2 SAAAGT, per germline. V gave up 6 bases and J gave up 6 bases, with 26 bases separating them. In DNA form, the CDR3 reads TGTGCCAGCAGCCAACCGGGACGGAGGGGACCAAACGATGGCTACACCTTC. Amino acid sequence: CASSQPGRRGPNDGYTF.

This clone was seen a single time. One end of the junction does not line up with germline, which may come from a read error. The gene calls are TRBV6-8 and TRBJ1-3, with TRBD1 matching over 9 bases. CDR1 MNHGY and CDR2 SAAAGT come from the germline V gene. The CDR3 consists of 16 residues. CDR3 in amino acids: CAISGGQGLDGNTIYF. CDR3 sequence (DNA): TGTGCCATCAGTGGGGGACAGGGTTTAGACGGAAACACCATATATTTT.

The DNA for the CDR3 is TGTGCCAGCAGCTCGCTAGCGGGCACCTACGAGCAGTACTTC. It is translated as CASSSLAGTYEQYF. The chain is built from TRBV11-3 and TRBJ2-7; 8 bases agree with TRBD2. This CDR3 comprises 14 residues. In germline, CDR1 is SGHNT, CDR2 YENEEA. The ends lost 4 bases at V and 2 bases at J; junction bases unmatched: 4.

The chain couples TRBV10-2 to TRBJ2-5; D is perhaps TRBD1 (5 bases). Germline V CDR1 and CDR2: WSHSY, SAAADI. The ends were cut back, 3 bases at V and 5 bases at J, with 10 bases in the middle. There are 13 residues in the CDR3. The CDR3 reads CASSENGAETQYF. CDR3 DNA sequence: TGCGCCAGCAGTGAAAATGGGGCCGAGACCCAGTACTTC.

V usage is TRBV5-1 and J usage is TRBJ2-7; 8 nucleotides match TRBD1. In germline, CDR1 is SGHRS, CDR2 YFSETQ. Losses at the gene ends were 0 bases for V and 3 bases for J; bases not matched to a gene: 5. The CDR3 has 15 amino acids. The CDR3 nucleotides read TGCGCCAGCAGCTTGGAGGGGGACAGGATCTACGAGCAGTACTTC. Its translation: CASSLEGDRIYEQYF. Full variable domain (remainder filled in from reference TRBV5-1 and TRBJ2-7): KAGVTQTPRYLIKTRGQQVTLSCSPISGHRSVSWYQQTPGQGLQFLFEYFSETQRNKGNFPGRFSGRQFSNSRSEMNVSTLELGDSALYLCASSLEGDRIYEQYFGPGTRLTVT.

The chain combines TRBV7-1 with TRBJ2-3; a weak D match, TRBD2 (5 bases). TRBV7-1 is reported as an ORF; its role is uncertain. V lost 5 bases, J lost 4 bases, and 10 bases lay in between. The CDR3 contains 13 residues. CDR3: CASSLPGSDTQYF. The CDR3 nucleotides read TGTGCCAGCAGCCTCCCGGGGTCAGATACGCAGTATTTT.

The V call is TRBV6-8, the J call TRBJ2-3, with 8 bases identical to TRBD2. The V gene end was trimmed by 2 bases and the J gene end by 2 bases; junction bases not matched to a gene: 3. The CDR3 is 15 residues long. Germline assignment: CDR1 MNHGY and CDR2 SAAAGT. The CDR3 nucleotides read TGTGCCAGCAGTTACCTGGGACTAGTCACAGATACGCAGTATTTT. Encoded protein: CASSYLGLVTDTQYF.

V gene TRBV25-1 combines with J gene TRBJ1-5, with D uncertain. The germline CDR1 and CDR2 sequences are MGHDK and SYGVNS. The V end was cut by 1 base, the J end by 0 bases, with 4 bases between. The CDR3 is 14 amino acids. The CDR3 DNA reads as TGTGCCAGCAGTGAATGGGGTAGCAATCAGCCCCAGCATTTT. Translated: CASSEWGSNQPQHF.

There are a few counts of this clone. This chain links TRBV6-8 with TRBJ1-1; 8 nucleotides agree with TRBD1. Germline values: CDR1 MNHGY, CDR2 SAAAGT. V trimming: 10 bases; J trimming: 7 bases; junction bases outside the gene matches: 11. This CDR3 comprises 13 residues. CDR3 DNA sequence: TGTGCCACCGAGGGGACAGGTCATGTTGAAGCTTTCTTT. It encodes CATEGTGHVEAFF.

The rearrangement uses TRBV29-1 and TRBJ1-1, with 8 bases lining up with TRBD1. The germline V gene encodes CDR1 SQVTM and CDR2 ANQGSEA. This CDR3 has 13 amino acids. V trimming: 1 base; J trimming: 7 bases; junction bases outside the gene matches: 5. CDR3 sequence reads: CSVEADRVDEAFF. In DNA form, the CDR3 reads TGCAGCGTTGAAGCGGACAGGGTTGATGAAGCTTTCTTT.

This clone was detected once. The V and J genes are TRBV6-8 and TRBJ1-3; D is unclear. Germline-derived CDR1 and CDR2 are MNHGY and SAAAGT. This CDR3 is built from 17 residues. V lost 5 bases and J 0 bases, leaving 17 bases between the germline ends. CDR3 sequence: CASSHSGPFRSGNTIYF. CDR3 DNA: TGTGCCAGCAGTCATTCGGGCCCGTTCCGCTCTGGAAACACCATATATTTT.

The chain carries TRBV30 and TRBJ1-2, with TRBD1 identical over 8 bases. V lost 1 base and J lost 3; bases outside the gene matches: 4. The CDR3 is 14 amino acids. Per the germline V gene, CDR1 is GTSNPN and CDR2 is SVGIG (reference sequence). The DNA of the CDR3 is TGTGCCTGGAGTGGGGACAGGCACTACTATGGCTACACCTTC. Translation gives CAWSGDRHYYGYTF. The entire variable domain, with the rest obtained from reference TRBV30 and TRBJ1-2, is as follows: SQTIHQWPATLVQPVGSPLSLECTVEGTSNPNLYWYRQAAGRGLQLLFYSVGIGQISSEVPQNLSASRPQDRQFILSSKKLLLSDSGFYLCAWSGDRHYYGYTFGSGTRLTVV.